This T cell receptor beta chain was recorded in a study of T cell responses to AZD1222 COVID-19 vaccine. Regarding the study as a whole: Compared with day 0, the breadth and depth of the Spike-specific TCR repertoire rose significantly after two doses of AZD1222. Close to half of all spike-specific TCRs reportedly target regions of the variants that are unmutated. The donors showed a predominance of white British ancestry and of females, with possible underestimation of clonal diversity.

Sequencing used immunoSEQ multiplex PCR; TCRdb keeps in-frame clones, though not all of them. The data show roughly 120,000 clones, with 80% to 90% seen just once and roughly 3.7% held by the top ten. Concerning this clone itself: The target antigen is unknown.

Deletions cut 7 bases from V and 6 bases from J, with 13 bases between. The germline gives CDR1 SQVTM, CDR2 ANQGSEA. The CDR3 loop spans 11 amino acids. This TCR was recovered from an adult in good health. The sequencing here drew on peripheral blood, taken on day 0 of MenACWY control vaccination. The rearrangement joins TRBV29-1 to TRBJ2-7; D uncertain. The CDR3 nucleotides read TGCAGCGCCCAAGACCCGGGCGAGCAGTACTTC. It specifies CSAQDPGEQYF.